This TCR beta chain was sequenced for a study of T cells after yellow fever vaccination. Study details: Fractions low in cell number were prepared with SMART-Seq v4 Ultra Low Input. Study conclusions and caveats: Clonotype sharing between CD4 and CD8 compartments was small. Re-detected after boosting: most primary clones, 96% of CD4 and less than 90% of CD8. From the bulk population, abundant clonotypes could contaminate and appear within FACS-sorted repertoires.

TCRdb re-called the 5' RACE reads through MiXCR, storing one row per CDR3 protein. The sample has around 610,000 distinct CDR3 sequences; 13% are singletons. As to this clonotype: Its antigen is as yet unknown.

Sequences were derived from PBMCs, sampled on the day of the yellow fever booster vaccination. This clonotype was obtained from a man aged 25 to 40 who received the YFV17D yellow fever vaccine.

The CDR3 DNA reads TGTGCCAGCAAAGGACAGGCGAAAGAGACCCAGTACTTC. Amino acids: CASKGQAKETQYF. The rearrangement links TRBV12-3 or TRBV12-4 to TRBJ2-5, with 7 bases that match TRBD1. Unmatched junction bases numbered 5, after V lost 7 bases and J lost 3 bases. The CDR3 runs to 13 residues.